The T cell receptor beta chain under discussion was sequenced for a study of blood T cell repertoires in COVID-19. The overall study: COVID-19 samples, acute and convalescent, were from the United States, Italy and Spain. The cDNA or gDNA used as material had been derived from T cells, B-cell-depleted T cells, or PBMCs.

Authors' data handling: Amplification of reference gene primers provided the estimated nucleated cell counts. Assay: immunoSEQ multiplex PCR; the TCRdb copy retains only in-frame clones and omits some. The V and J calls and clone size are taken from that table; D and trimming were inferred from the DNA. The repertoire includes 60,000 to 65,000 clones, roughly 90% of them detected once, and 9.1% sits in the top ten. Trimming removed 1 base at V and 3 bases at J, with 9 bases between. This CDR3 contains 14 residues. CDR1 and CDR2 from the germline V gene are SGHAT and FQNNGV. The chain employs TRBV11-2 and TRBJ2-5; D gene ambiguous. Sequencing was done on a sample of peripheral blood. The clonotype was recovered from a woman aged 80 or older with active COVID-19. The CDR3 sequence is CASSLAGTKETQYF. CDR3 sequence (DNA): TGTGCCAGCAGCTTAGCCGGAACTAAAGAGACCCAGTACTTC.